Listed below are T cell receptor beta chains from one sample, sequenced in a study of blood T cell repertoires in COVID-19. The data were produced by immunoSEQ multiplex PCR, yet TCRdb's version contains in-frame clones alone and is incomplete. The sample comprises tens of thousands of clones, 88% of which are singletons, and approximately 4% rests with the top ten. The sequenced sample was peripheral blood. Receptors were obtained from a human donor in a cohort sampled during active COVID-19. CDR3s include the opening cysteine and the closing phenylalanine or tryptophan.

>TRBV27
CASSLSASSYNEQFF
>TRBV19
CASQKGAWLGYTF
>TRBV29-1
CSVIAGLSNEQFF
>TRBV25-1
CASSEGLGAGANVLTF
>TRBV2
CASSEQGNSYEQYF
>TRBV13
CASSLSAAMNTEAFF
>TRBV4-3
CASSQALIGELHQPQHF
>TRBV27
CASNSPDRDGAEAFF
>TRBV3-1/TRBV3-2
CASSPQGYEQYF
>TRBV6-6
CAATDRPEAFF
>TRBV19
CASSTLRRDEQFF
>TRBV2
CASRKRGIPTEYEQYF
>TRBV7-7
CASSLGGTSGVETQYF
>TRBV28
CASSDRGKNIQYF
>TRBV3-1/TRBV3-2
CASSYTGTGYNEQFF
>TRBV6-5
CASRTVARDTQYF
>TRBV15
CATSRVRFTDTQYF
>TRBV3-1/TRBV3-2
CASSQGPVSYEQYF
>TRBV12-5
CASGWGTVTLSSTDTQYF
>TRBV5-6
CASSSGQPEAFF
>TRBV7-9
CASSKPGQGVNEQYF
>TRBV18
CASSPPGSGSRHEQFF
>TRBV7-9
CASSLAPRYEQYF
>TRBV5-1
CASSLGPRDRDYEQYF
>TRBV11-2
CASSLEVSQSTDTQYF
>TRBV5-1
CASSLERREETQYF
>TRBV7-9
CASSPPGGGTEAFF
>TRBV19
CASSITGQHYEQYF
>TRBV10-3
CANGPGDEQFF
>TRBV6-5
CATNGGTNYGYTF
>TRBV27
CASSLSRSYEQYF
>TRBV28
CASRPGGASTYEQYF
>TRBV7-7
CASSLEAGGDTQYF
>TRBV6-4
CASSEGAGGVRDEQFF
>TRBV27
CASSHGQGKTEAFF
>TRBV5-8
CASSFRGAYEQYF
>TRBV9
CASSEGGSSATYEQYF
>TRBV3-1/TRBV3-2
CASSRLGSRGTGELFF
>TRBV12-2
CASRLYRTMMDGYGYTF
>TRBV9
CASSQDWVAGVSGEQFF
>TRBV4-1
CASSQGVQVSNQPQHF
>TRBV5-6
CASSLNNSPYEQYF
>TRBV2
CASSVQGELFF
>TRBV6-5
CASSYLARARHGYTF
>TRBV6-5
CASRDSTSAQETQYF
>TRBV28
CASRAPNSNQPQHF
>TRBV19
CASTVRGLGYTF
>TRBV9
CASSAHGGGASYEQYF